Below are 9 T cell receptor beta chains sequenced from a single sample in a study of T-cell reconstitution after alpha-beta-depleted transplantation in children. Unique molecular identifiers tagged the TCRbeta library. TCRdb re-called the PCR reads through MiXCR, storing one row per CDR3 protein. The sample has 300,000 to 400,000 distinct CDR3 sequences, 15% to 20% seen once. The sample consisted of PBMCs, mostly from graft donor cells, taken 360 days after TCRalphabeta/CD19-depleted stem cell transplant. Every receptor here comes from a male patient aged 2 to 10 who had a stem cell transplant for acute lymphoblastic leukemia, so the T cells may come from the graft donor.

This clonotype appeared a few times. The chain recombines TRBV27 with TRBJ1-2; the match to TRBD1 covers 7 bases. CDR1 and CDR2 (germline): MNHEY, SMNVEV (reference sequence). V trimming: 6 bases; J trimming: 4 bases; junction bases outside the gene matches: 8. This CDR3 contains 14 residues. This chain's CDR3 is CASSLDRARYGYTF. The CDR3 DNA is TGTGCCAGCAGCCTCGACAGGGCCCGCTATGGCTACACCTTC.

This clonotype was counted only a few times. V and J are TRBV20-1 and TRBJ1-4; the match to TRBD1 covers 10 bases. This CDR3 is built from 15 residues. Germline V lookup: CDR1 DFQATT, CDR2 SNEGSKA (reference sequence). V trimming: 3 bases; J trimming: 6 bases; junction bases outside the gene matches: 7. CDR3 DNA sequence: TGCAGTGCTAGGACGGGACAGGGGATTCATGAAAAACTGTTTTTT. Translation gives CSARTGQGIHEKLFF.

This chain connects TRBV3-1 to TRBJ2-5; D might be TRBD1 or TRBD2, each matching 5 bases. Per the germline V gene, CDR1 is LGHDT and CDR2 is YNNKEL (reference sequence). Trimming removed 6 bases at V and 2 bases at J, with 16 bases between. The CDR3 runs to 15 residues. DNA for the CDR3: TGTGCCAGCAGTTCTCTCGGGACGGCTCAAGAGACCCAGTACTTC. Protein: CASSSLGTAQETQYF.

In this sample, this clonotype turned up many times. At one of its ends the junction is not consistent with the germline gene, which may arise from a read error. The gene calls are TRBV5-1 and TRBJ2-1; D is unresolved. The CDR3 covers 14 residues. Per germline, CDR1 SGHRS and CDR2 YFSETQ. The CDR3, as DNA: TGTGCCAGCAGTCTCGGAGCAGGTTACAATGAGCAGTTCTTC. Amino acids: CASSLGAGYNEQFF.

This clonotype came up many times. This chain connects TRBV30 to TRBJ1-2, with D possibly being TRBD1 (6 bases). Per germline, CDR1 GTSNPN and CDR2 SVGIG (reference sequence). Trimming cost V 0 bases and J 6 bases, with 17 bases left between them. The CDR3 spans 15 residues. Here the CDR3 reads CAWSVQGQGLDGYTF. CDR3 DNA sequence: TGTGCCTGGAGTGTACAAGGGCAGGGGCTAGATGGCTACACCTTC.

The chain couples TRBV6-2 or TRBV6-3 to TRBJ1-1, with D unclear. CDR3 length: 16 amino acids. Per the germline V gene, CDR1 is MNHEY and CDR2 is SVGEGT. Trimming removed 5 bases from V and 3 bases from J, with 19 bases in between. CDR3 amino acids: CASSPRSDVLYTEAFF. CDR3 bases: TGTGCCAGCAGTCCTCGATCAGACGTACTCTACACTGAAGCTTTCTTT.

This clonotype was observed a handful of times. The chain joins TRBV20-1 to TRBJ2-3; 9 bases match TRBD2. Germline CDR1 DFQATT, CDR2 SNEGSKA (reference sequence). The V segment lost 6 bases and the J segment 4 bases; nucleotides outside the gene matches: 8. The CDR3 has 14 amino acids. The chain's CDR3 is CSAPLAGGADTQYF. The CDR3, as DNA: TGCAGTGCCCCTCTGGCGGGAGGGGCAGATACGCAGTATTTT.

V usage is TRBV7-2 and J usage is TRBJ1-3, with D maybe TRBD1 (5 bases). The V and J ends lost 2 bases and 1 base respectively, with 9 bases between them. The germline V gene encodes CDR1 SGHTA and CDR2 FQGNSA. This CDR3 has 15 amino acids. The CDR3 protein is CASSLSGGSGNTIYF. For the CDR3, the DNA is TGTGCCAGCAGCTTATCGGGGGGATCTGGAAACACCATATATTTT.

Only a few counts were recorded for this clonotype. J is TRBJ2-3 and V is TRBV11-2, with TRBD1 matching over 10 bases. V trimming: 4 bases; J trimming: 2 bases; junction bases outside the gene matches: 9. The CDR3 spans 17 residues. The germline gives CDR1 SGHAT, CDR2 FQNNGV. The CDR3 DNA reads as TGTGCCAGCAGCTCACATCCGGGACAGGGGTACACAGATACGCAGTATTTT. This sequence encodes CASSSHPGQGYTDTQYF.